The clone carrying this TCR beta chain was found a few times. CDR3 size: 13 residues. CDR1 is SGHAT and CDR2 is FQNNGV in the germline V gene. Between the trimmed V and J ends, which lost 3 bases and 7 bases, there was a span of 10 bases. HTBI primers from iRepertoire and Arm-PCR of CDR3 regions yielded the TCR beta libraries. In the original analysis: Analysis of the samples identified around 64 TRBV and 15 or so TRBJ segments. TCRdb analysed the multiplex PCR reads with MiXCR anew, one entry per CDR3 protein. In this record, the V and J calls reflect TCRdb's handling and not the investigators' own analysis. This table holds around 500,000 distinct CDR3 sequences, around 13% found once. Time point here: newly diagnosed GD, antithyroid drugs for less than 3 months. TCR sequences were obtained from RNA taken from PBMCs. The data belong to a study of regulatory T cells in long-lasting Graves disease. This same sample was also part of a study on T cells in Graves' hyperthyroidism and ophthalmopathy. That work adds: Uncontrolled infection, other autoimmune disease, pregnancy or lactation barred patients from enrollment. The primer set for the first-round RT-PCR of the TCR CDR3 was HTBI. Ophthalmopathy was told apart from stable hyperthyroidism by a 13 V-J model.

The sequence was collected from a woman in her 30s with Graves disease. The V gene is TRBV11-2, the J gene TRBJ1-5; unclear D gene. The sequences come from peripheral blood mononuclear cells (PBMCs), collected at new diagnosis, from a patient treated with antithyroid drugs. The CDR3 coding sequence is TGTGCCAGCAGCTTTACAATGGCGCAGCCCCAGCATTTT. This translates into CASSFTMAQPQHF.